Below, one TCR beta chain is given with its context. Its antigen is currently unknown. The TCR beta cDNA libraries carried unique molecular identifiers. Via MiXCR, TCRdb re-called the PCR reads, giving one row per CDR3 protein. Of more than 500,000 distinct CDR3 sequences in the sample, under 40% were seen once. This entry is derived from a study of post-analysis software for immune sequencing data. Study conclusions and caveats: Roughly five TRBV segments appeared more often in patients than in controls, and TRBV5-6, TRBV5-1 and TRBV20-1 were among these. Clustering by F measure revealed strong co-clustering among samples prepared together in one batch.

Deletions cut 2 bases from V and 8 bases from J, with 18 bases between. The CDR3 covers 15 residues. Germline assignment: CDR1 MNHEY and CDR2 SMNVEV (reference sequence). The TCR comes from a girl aged 2-17 years with multiple sclerosis. The chain links TRBV27 to TRBJ1-2; D not resolved. Sequencing input: blood. Here the CDR3 DNA reads TGTGCCAGCAGTTTAGGTCAGGATGGAAGTTGGGGCTACACCTTC. It codes for CASSLGQDGSWGYTF.